A selection of T cell receptor beta chains follows, all from one sample in a study of T cell responses to AZD1222 COVID-19 vaccine. The table came from immunoSEQ multiplex PCR; TCRdb's copy has only in-frame clones and leaves some out. The sample has about 60,000 clones, around 83% seen once; the top ten hold roughly 7.3%. This specimen consisted of peripheral blood, obtained on day 0 of AZD1222 vaccination. The receptors here all came from an adult in good health. Each CDR3 is given with its conserved first and last residue. The D gene is left open where the match is weak. Size values are once, few and many counts, or a class for expanded clones, and some rows have none.

TRBJ2-2 | TRBD2 | NA | TRBV5-1 | CASSQRRTSGGTGELFF | TGCGCCAGCAGCCAACGGAGGACTAGCGGTGGGACCGGGGAGCTGTTTTTT
TRBJ2-7 | TRBD2 | NA | TRBV6-1 | CASSEGSGTYEQYF | TGTGCCAGCAGTGAGGGGAGCGGGACCTACGAGCAGTACTTC
TRBJ2-5 | NA | once | TRBV2 | CASPGGGGQETQYF | TGTGCCAGCCCCGGGGGCGGGGGTCAAGAGACCCAGTACTTC
TRBJ2-1 | TRBD1 | once | TRBV27 | CASSLGPGTGLSYNEQFF | TGTGCCAGCAGTTTAGGGCCCGGGACAGGGCTCTCCTACAATGAGCAGTTCTTC
TRBJ2-2 | NA | medium-sized | TRBV3-1/TRBV3-2 | CASSQIQGYTGELFF | TGTGCCAGCAGCCAAATCCAGGGCTACACCGGGGAGCTGTTTTTT
TRBJ2-1 | NA | NA | TRBV19 | CASSIAVEQFF | TGTGCCAGTAGTATAGCGGTTGAGCAGTTCTTC
TRBJ2-6 | NA | once | TRBV5-1 | CASSLGPRSGANVLTF | TGCGCCAGCAGCTTGGGTCCTCGCTCTGGGGCCAACGTCCTGACTTTC
TRBJ2-4 | NA | NA | TRBV12-5 | CASGLIPLAGEAALAKNIQYF | TGTGCTAGTGGTTTGATCCCCCTGGCAGGAGAAGCCGCCTTAGCCAAAAACATTCAGTACTTC
TRBJ2-7 | TRBD1 | NA | TRBV2 | CASSRGQGTSYEQYF | TGTGCCAGCAGTAGAGGACAGGGAACCTCCTACGAGCAGTACTTC
TRBJ1-1 | NA | NA | TRBV11-3 | CASSRERGTEAFF | TGTGCCAGCAGCAGGGAACGGGGGACTGAAGCTTTCTTT
TRBJ2-5 | NA | NA | TRBV28 | CASSLTRETQYF | TGTGCCAGCAGTTTAACCCGAGAGACCCAGTACTTC
TRBJ2-7 | NA | NA | TRBV19 | CAIPPSSYEQYF | TGTGCCATCCCCCCCTCCTCCTACGAGCAGTACTTC
TRBJ2-5 | NA | NA | TRBV5-8 | CASSLGGGLQETQYF | TGTGCCAGCAGCTTGGGGGGGGGCTTACAAGAGACCCAGTACTTC
TRBJ1-5 | NA | few | TRBV6-1 | CASSEVGRAGRSQPQHF | TGTGCCAGCAGTGAAGTAGGCAGGGCCGGACGGAGTCAGCCCCAGCATTTT
TRBJ2-3 | NA | NA | TRBV28 | CASSLLARVTDTQYF | TGTGCCAGCAGTTTACTAGCGCGGGTCACAGATACGCAGTATTTT
TRBJ1-4 | NA | NA | TRBV30 | CAWEGVGKLFF | TGTGCCTGGGAAGGGGTGGGAAAACTGTTTTTT
TRBJ2-7 | NA | NA | TRBV3-1/TRBV3-2 | CASSQAGENLSYEQYF | TGTGCCAGCAGCCAAGCCGGGGAGAACCTCTCCTACGAGCAGTACTTC
TRBJ1-1 | NA | once | TRBV7-2 | CASSLTENTEAFF | TGTGCCAGCAGCCTGACAGAGAACACTGAAGCTTTCTTT
TRBJ2-5 | NA | NA | TRBV19 | CASSINREETQYF | TGTGCCAGTAGTATCAATAGGGAAGAGACCCAGTACTTC
TRBJ2-6 | NA | few | TRBV6-5 | CASQPAGSGANVLTF | TGTGCCAGCCAGCCGGCAGGCTCTGGGGCCAACGTCCTGACTTTC
TRBJ2-3 | NA | once | TRBV11-3 | CASSPGQGSTDTQYF | TGTGCCAGCAGCCCCGGCCAGGGTTCCACAGATACGCAGTATTTT
TRBJ1-2 | NA | NA | TRBV9 | CASSVEFNYGYTF | TGTGCCAGCAGCGTAGAATTTAACTATGGCTACACCTTC
TRBJ1-4 | TRBD1 | once | TRBV28 | CASSWGDRAEKLFF | TGTGCCAGCAGCTGGGGTGACAGGGCGGAAAAACTGTTTTTT
TRBJ1-2 | NA | NA | TRBV13 | CASSPEYSNYGYTF | TGTGCCAGCAGCCCAGAGTATTCTAACTATGGCTACACCTTC
TRBJ1-2 | NA | NA | TRBV3-1/TRBV3-2 | CASSQEFGEYYGYTF | TGTGCCAGCAGCCAAGAATTCGGGGAATACTATGGCTACACCTTC
TRBJ2-3 | NA | NA | TRBV18 | CASSPPAGATDTQYF | TGTGCCAGCTCACCACCGGCAGGGGCGACAGATACGCAGTATTTT
TRBJ1-1 | TRBD1 | NA | TRBV27 | CASSWTGGTEAFF | TGTGCCAGCAGTTGGACAGGGGGCACTGAAGCTTTCTTT
TRBJ1-5 | NA | NA | TRBV5-1 | CASSLEAGGNQPQHF | TGCGCCAGCAGCTTGGAGGCGGGGGGTAATCAGCCCCAGCATTTT
TRBJ2-7 | NA | NA | TRBV5-4 | CASSLYQGLYEQYF | TGTGCCAGCAGCTTGTACCAAGGGCTCTACGAGCAGTACTTC
TRBJ2-2 | TRBD2 | NA | TRBV10-3 | CASGLAGGYTGELFF | TGTGCCAGCGGACTAGCGGGGGGTTACACCGGGGAGCTGTTTTTT
TRBJ2-3 | NA | NA | TRBV9 | CASSVGLASQGTDTQYF | TGTGCCAGCAGCGTAGGGTTGGCCTCCCAGGGCACAGATACGCAGTATTTT
TRBJ1-1 | NA | NA | TRBV7-9 | CASSATGITEAFF | TGTGCCAGCAGTGCCACAGGGATCACTGAAGCTTTCTTT
TRBJ2-7 | TRBD1 | NA | TRBV4-1 | CASSQEWGQAYEQYF | TGCGCCAGCAGCCAAGAGTGGGGACAGGCCTACGAGCAGTACTTC